This record looks at one TCR beta chain sequence and its context. These data belong to a study of blood T cells in healthy people across ages. Study at large: Researchers report that template switching captured about one barcoded beta molecule per two T cells.

V was cut by 4 bases and J by 6 bases, with 16 bases left in between. Germline CDR1 reads SGHRS; CDR2 reads YFSETQ. The length of the CDR3 is 14 residues. Next came a second PCR, run for roughly 6 to 11 cycles, which used a sample-barcoded 5' primer along with a J-beta primer mix. TCRdb passed the 5' RACE reads through MiXCR, listing each CDR3 protein once. The data hold roughly 800,000 distinct CDR3 sequences, with around 36% observed a single time. The sequencing input was blood. The clonotype originates from a man younger than 35 in good health. V is TRBV5-1 and J is TRBJ1-2; D gene uncertain. Here the CDR3 reads CASSPVGSGHGYTF. DNA for the CDR3: TGCGCCAGCAGCCCGGTGGGGAGCGGCCATGGCTACACCTTC.